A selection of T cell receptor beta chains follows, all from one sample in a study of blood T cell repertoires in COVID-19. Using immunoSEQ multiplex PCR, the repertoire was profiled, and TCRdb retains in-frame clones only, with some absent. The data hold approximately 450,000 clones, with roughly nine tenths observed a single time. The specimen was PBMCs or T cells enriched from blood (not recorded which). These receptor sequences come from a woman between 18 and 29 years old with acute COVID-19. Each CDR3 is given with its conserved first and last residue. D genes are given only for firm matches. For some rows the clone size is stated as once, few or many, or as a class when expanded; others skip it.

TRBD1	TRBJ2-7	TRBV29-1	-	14	TGCAGCGTTGAGCGCCTGGGACAGGGTGACGAGCAGTACTTC	CSVERLGQGDEQYF
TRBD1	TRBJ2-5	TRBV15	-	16	TGTGCCACCAGCAGAGCCGGGACAGGGCCCCAAGAGACCCAGTACTTC	CATSRAGTGPQETQYF
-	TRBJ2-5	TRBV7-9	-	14	TGTGCCAGCAGCTCTGGGCAGTACCAAGAGACCCAGTACTTC	CASSSGQYQETQYF
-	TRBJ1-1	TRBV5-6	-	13	TGTGCCAGCAGCTTGGGAGCGGACACTGAAGCTTTCTTT	CASSLGADTEAFF
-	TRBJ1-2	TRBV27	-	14	TGTGCCAGCAGTTTTTACGGGGATAACTATGGCTACACCTTC	CASSFYGDNYGYTF
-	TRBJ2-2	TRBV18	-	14	TGTGCCAGCTCAATACAGGGCGTTGCCGGGGAGCTGTTTTTT	CASSIQGVAGELFF
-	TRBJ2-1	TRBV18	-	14	TGTGCCAGCTCACCAGCGGGGCCCTACAATGAGCAGTTCTTC	CASSPAGPYNEQFF
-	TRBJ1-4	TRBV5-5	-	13	TGTGCCAGCAGCACCGGACACTTTGAAAAACTGTTTTTT	CASSTGHFEKLFF
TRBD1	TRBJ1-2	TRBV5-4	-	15	TGTGCCAGCAGCTTGGATCCCAGACAGGGGGGCGGCTACACCTTC	CASSLDPRQGGGYTF
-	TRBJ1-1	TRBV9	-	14	TGTGCCAGCAGCGCCGGACAGCCTGGCACTGAAGCTTTCTTT	CASSAGQPGTEAFF
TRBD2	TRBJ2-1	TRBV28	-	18	TGTGCCAGCAGTTTGGTTTCTCTTGCTAGCGGGAGGGGGAATGAGCAGTTCTTC	CASSLVSLASGRGNEQFF
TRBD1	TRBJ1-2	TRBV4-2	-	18	TGTGCCAGCAGCCACGGGTCGGGTGACAGGGCTCCGCTTTATGGCTACACCTTC	CASSHGSGDRAPLYGYTF
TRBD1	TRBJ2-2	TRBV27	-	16	TGTGCCAGCATGTCTAGCAGGGCAGGGGGAACCGGGGAGCTGTTTTTT	CASMSSRAGGTGELFF
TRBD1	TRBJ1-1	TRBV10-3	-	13	TGTGCCATATCCTTACAGGGGTCCACTGAAGCTTTCTTT	CAISLQGSTEAFF
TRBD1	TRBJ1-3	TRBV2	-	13	TGTGCCAGCATCTACAGGGGTGGAAACACCATATATTTT	CASIYRGGNTIYF
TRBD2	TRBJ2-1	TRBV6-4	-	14	TGTGCCAGCAGACGGGACTATTCCTACAATGAGCAGTTCTTC	CASRRDYSYNEQFF
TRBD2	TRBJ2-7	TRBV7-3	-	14	TGTGCCAGCAGGTCTTCTAGCGGGGGCTACGAGCAGTACTTC	CASRSSSGGYEQYF
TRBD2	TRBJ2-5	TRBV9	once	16	TGTGCCAGCAGCGTAGAGCACACGGGGGGGGAAGAGACCCAGTACTTC	CASSVEHTGGEETQYF
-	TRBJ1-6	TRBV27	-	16	TGTGCCAGCAGTTTTCTTGGGAGCTCCTATAATTCACCCCTCCACTTT	CASSFLGSSYNSPLHF
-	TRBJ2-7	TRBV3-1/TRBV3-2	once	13	TGTGCCAGCAGCTCCGGGACTCACTACGAGCAGTACTTC	CASSSGTHYEQYF
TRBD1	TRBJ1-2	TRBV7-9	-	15	TGTGCCAGCAGCGCCCCCGGGACAGGGGTGTCTGGCTACACCTTC	CASSAPGTGVSGYTF